The next 2 T cell receptor beta chains were all read from a single sample in a study of identifying expanded T cells in peripheral blood. Produced via immunoSEQ multiplex PCR; TCRdb's table is partial and in-frame only. The sample has around 81,000 clones, roughly 84% seen once; the top ten hold 4.5%. Sample: blood. The receptor source for this set is a person between 18 and 69 years old in good health.

This clone was detected only a few times. V and J are TRBV2 and TRBJ2-7; 9 bases match TRBD1. After removal of 8 bases from V and 2 bases from J, the junction contained 7 bases not matched to a gene. The CDR3 length is 14 residues. Germline assignment: CDR1 SNHLY and CDR2 FYNNEI. This CDR3 is CASGPWTGAYEQYF. The CDR3 region has the DNA TGTGCCAGCGGTCCTTGGACAGGGGCCTACGAGCAGTACTTC. Using reference TRBV2 and TRBJ2-7 for the parts outside the CDR3, the full variable domain is EPEVTQTPSHQVTQMGQEVILRCVPISNHLYFYWYRQILGQKVEFLVSFYNNEISEKSEIFDDQFSVERPDGSNFTLKIRSTKLEDSAMYFCASGPWTGAYEQYFGPGTRLTVT.

The chain joins TRBV11-3 to TRBJ2-7; 9 bases map to TRBD1. CDR1 is SGHNT and CDR2 is YENEEA in the germline V gene. V lost 4 bases and J lost 7; bases outside the gene matches: 8. The CDR3 has 14 amino acids. CDR3 in amino acids: CASSSTGGLGEQYF. CDR3 in DNA: TGTGCCAGCAGCTCGACAGGGGGTCTGGGGGAGCAGTACTTC.